This T cell receptor (beta chain) was recovered during a study of cytomegalovirus exposure and HLA in healthy donors. Use of 60 Vbeta and 13 Jbeta primers characterized the PCR. Assay: immunoSEQ multiplex PCR; the TCRdb copy retains only in-frame clones and omits some. The sample lists about 160,000 clones; about three quarters were seen once. Comments on this clone: Its antigen is undetermined.

Findings of the study overall: Among TCR beta chains, those listed as cytomegalovirus-associated numbered some 160. Trimming of TCR beta V- and J-genes showed a link, identified in a later analysis, to a missense DCLRE1C variant.

This CDR3 contains 16 residues. The V and J ends lost 4 bases and 7 bases respectively, with 23 bases between them. The chain carries TRBV5-3 and TRBJ1-2; D is unclear. TRBV5-3 is an open reading frame, and its role is uncertain. This TCR came from a female donor in good health and CMV-seronegative. The material sequenced was PBMCs. The CDR3 bases are TGTGCCAGAAGCCTGTCTCTGGGAGAGGGAGTGGGTGGCTACACCTTC. This gives the protein CARSLSLGEGVGGYTF.